This T cell receptor beta chain appears in the sequencing data of a study of blood T cell dynamics during melanoma immunotherapy. Whole-study context: Metastatic melanoma patients received first-line pembrolizumab or nivolumab plus ipilimumab. Study-level points and caveats: PBMC repertoires of eventual disease-control patients split at W3 into clonality or diversity gains.

Time point of the sample: week 3, after first cycle of checkpoint inhibitor. One draw preceded checkpoint blockade; another followed its first cycle at week 3. Points on this clone: The antigen is not known.

CDR3 length equals 13 residues. Per germline, CDR1 SGHDT and CDR2 YYEEEE. V lost 4 bases and J lost 10; bases outside the gene matches: 6. Every bulk PBMC sample received the same 350 ng of DNA. Repertoires were generated with immunoSEQ multiplex PCR, while TCRdb's copy carries only in-frame clones and drops some. The table records about 10,000 clones, roughly 90% of them present only once. This clonotype originated in a human donor with melanoma. The chain carries TRBV5-6 and TRBJ2-1, with 9 bases lining up with TRBD2. Here the sequenced sample was blood, taken from a patient treated with checkpoint blockade. The CDR3 is CASSPRLAGEQFF. The CDR3 nucleotides read TGTGCCAGCAGCCCCCGGCTAGCGGGAGAGCAGTTCTTC.